This T cell receptor (beta chain) stems from a study of T cells after yellow fever vaccination. TCR cDNA, made by 5'RACE template switching, carried an added universal primer site and UMIs. TCRdb analysed the 5' RACE reads with MiXCR anew, one entry per CDR3 protein. The sample carries some 670,000 distinct CDR3 sequences, 12% recorded once. Study results and caveats: The secondary response was weaker, and its peak arrived faster, on day 5 versus 15.

In regard to this clonotype: What it binds is unknown.

This clonotype was obtained from a man aged 25 to 45 who received the YFV17D yellow fever vaccine. Sequences were derived from PBMCs, sampled on the day of the yellow fever booster vaccination.

CDR3 amino acids: CASSLGKREGRETQYF. The CDR3 bases are TGTGCCAGCAGCTTAGGGAAGCGGGAGGGCCGGGAGACCCAGTACTTC. The rearrangement joins TRBV7-2 to TRBJ2-5; 10 nucleotides align to TRBD2. The CDR3 contains 16 residues. V lost 1 base to trimming and J lost 5 bases; unmatched junction nucleotides: 7. CDR1 and CDR2 (germline): SGHTA, FQGNSA.